One TCR beta chain is described in this entry. Antigen unknown. This specimen comes from a study of T cells in narcolepsy. Study outcomes and limitations: Healthy controls reportedly lacked the autoreactive clonotypes serially found in patients' blood.

CDR1 is MGHRA and CDR2 is YSYEKL in the germline V gene. CDR3 length equals 15 residues. J lost 0 bases, V lost 3 bases, and 2 bases had no gene match. Here immunoSEQ multiplex PCR was the method, and the copy in TCRdb shows in-frame clones only, minus some. The table includes 25,000 or so clones, approximately 85% detected once. The receptor's source is a human donor in good health. This rearrangement joins TRBV4-1 to TRBJ2-7, with 10 bases matching TRBD1. The specimen sequenced was memory (CD45RA-) CD4+ T cells from blood. In DNA form, the CDR3 reads TGCGCCAGCAGCCACGGGGACAGGGGCTCCTACGAGCAGTACTTC. Translated: CASSHGDRGSYEQYF.